The 3 T cell receptor beta chains below were found in one sample sequenced in a study of blood T cell repertoires in COVID-19. Some clones are missing from TCRdb's copy, which holds only in-frame ones; the method was immunoSEQ multiplex PCR. In the table there are a few hundred thousand clones, more than 70% of which are singletons. Sample: peripheral blood. These TCRs come from a woman between 50 and 59 years old with acute or convalescent COVID-19.

This sequence joins TRBV6-2 or TRBV6-3 and TRBJ2-2, with 11 bases fitting TRBD2. With V trimmed by 2 bases and J by 2 bases, 10 bases remained unmatched. The germline CDR1 and CDR2 sequences are MNHEY and SVGEGT. The CDR3 has 19 residues. In DNA form, the CDR3 reads TGTGCCAGCAGTTACGGCCTAGCTAGCGGGAGGTTAAACACCGGGGAGCTGTTTTTT. Its translation: CASSYGLASGRLNTGELFF.

The rearrangement links TRBV28 to TRBJ2-5; TRBD1 matches at 11 bases. Germline V gene data show CDR1 as MDHEN and CDR2 as SYDVKM. The CDR3 totals 15 residues. With 5 bases clipped from V and 7 bases from J, the junction kept 9 bases outside the gene matches. The CDR3 is CASSTGTGGWGTQYF. The DNA of the CDR3 is TGTGCCAGCAGTACCGGGACAGGGGGTTGGGGGACCCAGTACTTC.

The J gene is TRBJ2-2, the V gene TRBV4-3; no reliable D call. Germline V gene lookup returns CDR1 LGHNA and CDR2 YSLEER. Trimming shortened V by 0 bases and J by 6 bases, and 5 bases separated the two germline ends. The CDR3 loop spans 13 amino acids. The CDR3, as DNA: TGCGCCAGCAGCCAAGATACAGCCGGGGAGCTGTTTTTT. This codes for CASSQDTAGELFF.